Listed below are T cell receptor beta chains from one sample, sequenced in a study of early T cells in non-severe SARS-CoV-2 infection. TCRdb re-analysed the 5' RACE reads in MiXCR, keeping a single row per CDR3 protein. The sample gives around 82,000 distinct CDR3 sequences, less than 15% of which show up once; around 3.7% is in the top ten. The sequencing input was whole blood. The receptor source for this set is an adult who was a healthcare worker with PCR-confirmed SARS-CoV-2 infection or an uninfected control (not recorded which). Each CDR3 is given with its conserved first and last residue. The order of the fields is V gene, D gene, clone size, J gene, CDR3 DNA, CDR3 protein. The D gene is left open where the match is weak. Size tells how often a clone was seen (once, few, many) or the class of an expanded clone, and some rows leave it out.

TRBV28	.	many	TRBJ1-5	TGTGCCAGCAGTCCGACAGGAGGGGATCAGCCCCAGCATTTT	CASSPTGGDQPQHF
TRBV29-1	TRBD1	few	TRBJ2-3	TGCAGCGTTGAAGATCGGGACAGGTCGACAGATACGCAGTATTTT	CSVEDRDRSTDTQYF
TRBV7-2	.	many	TRBJ2-2	TGTGCCAGCAGCTTGATTAGGGCCGGGGAGCTGTTTTTT	CASSLIRAGELFF
TRBV4-1	TRBD2	many	TRBJ2-3	TGCGCCAGCAGCCAAGAGGGTAGCGGGAGGGCCGAAGATACGCAGTATTTT	CASSQEGSGRAEDTQYF
TRBV7-6	TRBD1	.	TRBJ2-2	TGTGCCAGCAGTTTCGGACAGGGACCGAACACCGGGGAGCTGTTTTTT	CASSFGQGPNTGELFF
TRBV6-1	.	few	TRBJ2-5	TGTGCCAGCAGGTCAGGGGCCGGTCCGACGGGGACCCAGTACTTC	CASRSGAGPTGTQYF
TRBV10-2	.	few	TRBJ1-5	TGCGCCAGCAGTGAAGGGGGCAATCAGCCCCAGCATTTT	CASSEGGNQPQHF
TRBV20-1	.	many	TRBJ1-1	TGCAGTGCCCAGCAGCGCATTACGAACACTGAAGCTTTCTTT	CSAQQRITNTEAFF
TRBV28	TRBD2	few	TRBJ2-1	TGTGCCAGCAGTCGGCCGGGACTAGCGGGAGAATTGCAGTTCTTC	CASSRPGLAGELQFF
TRBV11-3	.	many	TRBJ2-1	TGTGCCAGCAGCTTAGCTCGCAATGAGCAGTTCTTC	CASSLARNEQFF
TRBV29-1	.	few	TRBJ2-1	TGCAGCGCCCTCCCAGGGGTAGACAATGAGCAGTTCTTC	CSALPGVDNEQFF
TRBV27	.	many	TRBJ2-1	TGTGCCAGCAGTTCGCACACCCCTCGGGTGTGGAATGAGCAGTTCTTC	CASSSHTPRVWNEQFF
TRBV20-1	.	.	TRBJ1-1	TGCAGTGCTAGACGCAGGACCCAAAACACTGAAGCTTTCTTT	CSARRRTQNTEAFF
TRBV5-1	TRBD1	many	TRBJ2-7	TGCGCCAGCAGCTTTGGGACAGGCGCCTACGAGCAGTACTTC	CASSFGTGAYEQYF
TRBV29-1	.	few	TRBJ2-3	TGCAGCGTTGCGGGGCGGATCACCCGCCCTAGCACAGATACGCAGTATTTT	CSVAGRITRPSTDTQYF
TRBV2	TRBD2	.	TRBJ2-3	TGTGCCAGCAGTGAAATAGCGGGGGTCACCACAGATACGCAGTATTTT	CASSEIAGVTTDTQYF
TRBV28	.	few	TRBJ1-2	TGTGCCAGCAGTCGCTGGGCCCCCGTCCATGGCTACACCTTC	CASSRWAPVHGYTF
TRBV6-1	.	many	TRBJ1-6	TGTGCCAGCGGTGGCGTGGAAATTTCACCCCTCCACTTT	CASGGVEISPLHF
TRBV19	TRBD1	many	TRBJ2-6	TGTGCCAGTGGGACAGATAAATTCTCTGGGGCCAACGTCCTGACTTTC	CASGTDKFSGANVLTF
TRBV7-3	.	.	TRBJ2-2	TGTGCCAGCAGCACAAACACCGGGGAGCTGTTTTTT	CASSTNTGELFF
TRBV24-1	TRBD2	many	TRBJ2-1	TGTGCCACCAGTGATTTCACTAACAGGGGACTAGCGAGGGATGAGCAGTTCTTC	CATSDFTNRGLARDEQFF
TRBV4-1	.	many	TRBJ1-2	TGCGCCAGCAGCTCCGTCCTAAACTATGGCTACACCTTC	CASSSVLNYGYTF
TRBV7-6	TRBD1	.	TRBJ2-6	TGTGCCAGCAGCTTAGGGACAGGGCTTGCTGGGGCCAACGTCCTGACTTTC	CASSLGTGLAGANVLTF
TRBV29-1	TRBD1	few	TRBJ2-1	TGCAGCGTTGAAGGCTGGACAGGGGGCAATGAGCAGTTCTTC	CSVEGWTGGNEQFF
TRBV4-1	TRBD2	many	TRBJ2-2	TGCGCCAGCAGCCAAGGTCCCACTAGCGGGAGAGTCGGTGGGGAGCTGTTTTTT	CASSQGPTSGRVGGELFF
TRBV5-1	.	many	TRBJ2-6	TGCGCCAGCAGCCCAGGTGTCTCTGGGGCCAACGTCCTGACTTTC	CASSPGVSGANVLTF
TRBV12-3/TRBV12-4	.	few	TRBJ1-1	TGTGCCAGCAACCAGGGAAATAGGAACACTGAAGCTTTCTTT	CASNQGNRNTEAFF
TRBV7-6	TRBD2	.	TRBJ2-7	TGTGCCAGCAGCTTACGCACTAGCGGGGTCTACGAGCAGTACTTC	CASSLRTSGVYEQYF
TRBV24-1	TRBD1	.	TRBJ1-1	TGTGCCACCAGGGGACAGGGGGCGAACACTGAAGCTTTCTTT	CATRGQGANTEAFF
TRBV11-2	.	.	TRBJ2-5	TGTGCCAGCACCTTCCTCGGGAGCCAACAAGAGACCCAGTACTTC	CASTFLGSQQETQYF
TRBV27	TRBD1	.	TRBJ1-4	TGTGCCAGCAGTCCTAGGACAGGGTTTGAGGAAAAACTGTTTTTT	CASSPRTGFEEKLFF
TRBV9	.	.	TRBJ1-2	TGTGCCAGCAGCGGGGGGATCTATGGCTACACCTTC	CASSGGIYGYTF
TRBV18	.	many	TRBJ2-3	TGTGCCAGCTCAATTTCTAGCACAGATACGCAGTATTTT	CASSISSTDTQYF
TRBV5-5	.	few	TRBJ1-4	TGTGCCAGCAGCTTGAATGGCGGTGAAAAACTGTTTTTT	CASSLNGGEKLFF
TRBV5-1	.	few	TRBJ2-2	TGCGCCAGCAGCTTGTTTCCGGGGGCCGGCACCGGGGAGCTGTTTTTT	CASSLFPGAGTGELFF
TRBV20-1	.	.	TRBJ1-5	TGCAGTGGAATCTGGGGGGATAGAGGCAATCAGCCCCAGCATTTT	CSGIWGDRGNQPQHF
TRBV7-9	.	.	TRBJ2-7	TGTGCCAGCAGCACTCAGGGTCTCGACGAGCAGTACTTC	CASSTQGLDEQYF
TRBV7-9	TRBD1	few	TRBJ1-1	TGTGCCAGCAGCTTAGAGAGGGGGCAAGGGGACACTGAAGCTTTCTTT	CASSLERGQGDTEAFF
TRBV7-3	.	.	TRBJ2-1	TGTGCCAGCAGCTTAATGCGGGGTGAGCAGTTCTTC	CASSLMRGEQFF
TRBV5-1	.	.	TRBJ2-5	TGCGCCAGCGCTAGGACAGCACAAGAGACCCAGTACTTC	CASARTAQETQYF
TRBV5-4	TRBD2	few	TRBJ2-3	TGTGCCAGCAGCCTGAAGCTAGCGGGAGGGAGCACAGATACGCAGTATTTT	CASSLKLAGGSTDTQYF
TRBV10-3	.	few	TRBJ2-3	TGTGCCATCAGTGAGAAAATAGATACGCAGTATTTT	CAISEKIDTQYF
TRBV7-9	TRBD1	many	TRBJ1-1	TGTGCCAGCAGCACCCACAGGGGCCCCATGGGCACTGAAGCTTTCTTT	CASSTHRGPMGTEAFF
TRBV12-3/TRBV12-4	.	many	TRBJ1-6	TGTGCCAGCAGGCCACAGGGATCTAATTCACCCCTCCACTTT	CASRPQGSNSPLHF
TRBV7-2	.	few	TRBJ1-2	TGTGCCAGCAGCTTAGGCGGGATAGGCTATGGCTACACCTTC	CASSLGGIGYGYTF
TRBV5-1	.	many	TRBJ2-2	TGCGCCAGCAGCGAATACGAGTGGGGTACCGGGGAGCTGTTTTTT	CASSEYEWGTGELFF
TRBV9	.	few	TRBJ2-1	TGTGCCAGCAGCGTAGCTTTTTCGGCTTCGGGTAATGAGCAGTTCTTC	CASSVAFSASGNEQFF
TRBV5-1	TRBD1	many	TRBJ2-7	TGCGCCAGCACCCAACAGGGGGACTACGAGCAGTACTTC	CASTQQGDYEQYF
TRBV5-1	.	.	TRBJ2-1	TGCGCCAGCAGCCCCCCGGACAGACGTGGAGATGAGCAGTTCTTC	CASSPPDRRGDEQFF
TRBV20-1	.	few	TRBJ1-2	TGCAGTGCTAGAGTCCCGGGGGCTAACTATGGCTACACCTTC	CSARVPGANYGYTF